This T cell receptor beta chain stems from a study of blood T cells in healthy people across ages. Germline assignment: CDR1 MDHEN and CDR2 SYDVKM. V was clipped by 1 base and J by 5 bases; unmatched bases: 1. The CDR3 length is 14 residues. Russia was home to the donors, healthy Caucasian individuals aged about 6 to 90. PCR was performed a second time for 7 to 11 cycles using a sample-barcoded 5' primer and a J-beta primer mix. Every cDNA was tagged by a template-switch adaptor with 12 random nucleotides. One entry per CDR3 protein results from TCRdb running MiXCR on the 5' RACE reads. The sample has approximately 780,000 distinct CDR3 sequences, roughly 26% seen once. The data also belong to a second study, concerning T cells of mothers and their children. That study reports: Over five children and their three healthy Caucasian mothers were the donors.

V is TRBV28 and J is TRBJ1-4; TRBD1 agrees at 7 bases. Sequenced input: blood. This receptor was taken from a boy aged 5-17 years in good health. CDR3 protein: CASSLSGGNEKLFF. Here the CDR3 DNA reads TGTGCCAGCAGTTTATCAGGGGGAAATGAAAAACTGTTTTTT.